Given below is one T cell receptor (beta chain) in context. All patients were mismatch repair deficient, assessed by either PCR or immunohistochemistry. The sample comes from a study of PD-1 blockade in mismatch repair-deficient tumors. TCRdb's table, derived via immunoSEQ multiplex PCR, lists solely in-frame clones and lacks some. The table shows about 84,000 clones, with over 75% occurring only once. The length of the CDR3 is 12 residues. In germline, CDR1 is MNHEY, CDR2 SMNVEV (reference sequence). V was shortened by 5 bases and J by 0 bases, with 4 bases between the two germline ends. This sequence originates from an adult with mismatch repair-deficient cancer. The specimen was peripheral blood, collected 12 weeks after starting pembrolizumab. This rearrangement joins TRBV27 to TRBJ1-1; D gene unclear. The CDR3 nucleotides are TGTGCCAGCAGTAGGTTGAACACTGAAGCTTTCTTT. Translated: CASSRLNTEAFF.